One sample yielded the 24 T cell receptor beta chains listed below, sequenced in a study of blood T cell repertoires in COVID-19. Libraries were prepared by immunoSEQ multiplex PCR; TCRdb keeps only in-frame clonotypes and omits some of them. The data contain around 280,000 clones, 85% to 90% of them singletons. Sequencing was performed on peripheral blood. Receptors were obtained from a woman under 40 with COVID-19, enrolled during active disease.

The chain recombines TRBV5-6 with TRBJ2-7; no clear D gene. The CDR3 runs 13 residues. Germline loops: CDR1 SGHDT, CDR2 YYEEEE. Trimming took 0 bases from V and 4 from J, leaving 8 bases between them. The CDR3, as DNA: TGTGCCAGCAGCTTGGCGGAGTCTTACGAGCAGTACTTC. This translates into CASSLAESYEQYF.

This chain links TRBV28 with TRBJ1-5; the D is unclear. In germline, CDR1 is MDHEN, CDR2 SYDVKM. This CDR3 comprises 14 residues. With 4 bases removed from V and 4 bases from J, the gap between germline ends came to 11 bases. CDR3 in amino acids: CASSWALVNQPQHF. The CDR3 DNA sequence: TGTGCCAGCAGTTGGGCCCTCGTGAATCAGCCCCAGCATTTT.

A note on this clone: Its ends do not fully match the called genes, so a read error is possible. The chain joins TRBV5-6 to TRBJ1-2; no reliable D call. CDR3 length: 15 residues. Germline CDR1 is SGHDT and CDR2 is YYEEEE. The CDR3 loop reads CASSLGAMKGYGYTF. The CDR3 DNA is TGTGCCAGCAGCTTGGGGGCCATGAAAGGCTATGGGTACACCTTC.

This clone is a singleton in its sample. V is TRBV19 and J is TRBJ1-5, with a weak D call TRBD1 (5 bases). The V end lost 6 bases, the J end lost 6 bases, and 18 bases lay between the germline ends. The germline gives CDR1 LNHDA, CDR2 SQIVND (reference sequence). This CDR3 is built from 15 residues. The CDR3 is CASSRRMEGSQPQHF. The DNA for the CDR3 is TGTGCCAGTAGCCGAAGGATGGAGGGGAGTCAGCCCCAGCATTTT.

V and J are TRBV19 and TRBJ1-1; 8 bases line up with TRBD1. V lost 7 bases and J lost 11; bases outside the gene matches: 9. Per germline, CDR1 LNHDA and CDR2 SQIVND (reference sequence). CDR3 length: 12 residues. CDR3 amino acids: CASNAGGAGAFF. The CDR3 DNA reads as TGTGCCAGTAATGCAGGGGGCGCCGGGGCTTTCTTT.

V gene TRBV27 combines with J gene TRBJ2-3; a possible D gene is TRBD2 (5 bases). CDR1 is MNHEY, CDR2 SMNVEV, per germline (reference sequence). CDR3 length: 14 amino acids. Between the trimmed V and J ends, which lost 1 base and 5 bases, there was a span of 10 bases. As DNA, the CDR3 is TGTGCCAGCAGTTTATACCCTAGCCGAGATACGCAGTATTTT. Translating gives CASSLYPSRDTQYF.

This sequence joins TRBV11-2 and TRBJ2-2; D is possibly TRBD1 (5 bases). Germline V gives CDR1 SGHAT, CDR2 FQNNGV. This CDR3 is built from 15 residues. The germline V and J ends were trimmed by 5 bases and 3 bases, with 13 bases remaining between them. The CDR3 is CASSGIAGYTGELFF. In DNA, the CDR3 is TGTGCCAGCAGCGGGATCGCAGGGTACACCGGGGAGCTGTTTTTT.

The genes are TRBV4-1 and TRBJ2-1; perhaps TRBD1 as D (6 bases). Trimming left V 3 bases short and J 0 bases short, with 12 bases between. The CDR3 is made up of 16 amino acids. The V gene's germline CDR1 is MGHRA and CDR2 YSYEKL. CDR3 residues: CASSHPGVGSYNEQFF. CDR3 in DNA: TGCGCCAGCAGCCACCCAGGGGTAGGCTCCTACAATGAGCAGTTCTTC.

The chain has TRBV7-9 and TRBJ1-6; D perhaps matches TRBD1 (5 bases). The CDR3 covers 15 residues. V lost 1 base, J lost 7 bases, and 11 bases lay in between. Per the germline V gene, CDR1 is SEHNR and CDR2 is FQNEAQ (reference sequence). DNA for the CDR3: TGTGCCAGCAGCTTAGACCCTGGGGGGAATTCACCCCTCCACTTT. Translating gives CASSLDPGGNSPLHF.

DNA for the CDR3: TGTGCCAGCAGCACCCGGGACAGGGAAAGTTATGGCTACACCTTC. It encodes CASSTRDRESYGYTF. The V call is TRBV6-5, the J call TRBJ1-2; 9 bases fit TRBD1. J was trimmed by 5 bases and V by 6 bases; bases with no gene match: 10. Looked up from germline, CDR1 is MNHEY and CDR2 is SVGAGI. The length of the CDR3 is 15 residues.

The V call is TRBV2, the J call TRBJ2-5, with TRBD1 matching 11 bases. This CDR3 region has 15 residues. The trim removed 5 bases at V and 5 bases at J, leaving 7 bases unmatched. Germline loops: CDR1 SNHLY, CDR2 FYNNEI. The CDR3 DNA is TGTGCCAGCAGTCCCCGGGACAGGGGGTATGAGACCCAGTACTTC. Protein: CASSPRDRGYETQYF.

This chain uses TRBV14 with TRBJ1-1, with a possible D match to TRBD1 (5 bases). Germline V gives CDR1 SGHDN, CDR2 FVKESK. V shed 4 bases and J shed 7 bases, with 16 bases lying between them. This CDR3 is 14 amino acids long. As DNA, the CDR3 is TGTGCCAGCAGCCCCCAAACGGGGGGGAGTGAAGCTTTCTTT. Amino acids: CASSPQTGGSEAFF.

The chain uses TRBV11-2 and TRBJ2-1; TRBD2 matches 10 bases. Germline CDR1 SGHAT, CDR2 FQNNGV. The CDR3 loop spans 15 amino acids. Germline trimming cut 5 bases from V and 10 bases from J; bases unmatched to any gene: 11. For the CDR3, the DNA is TGTGCCAGCAGCACCCAGCGGGGGGGCCGTTGGGAGCAGTTCTTC. Translation: CASSTQRGGRWEQFF. The whole variable domain, remainder taken from reference TRBV11-2 and TRBJ2-1, is EAGVAQSPRYKIIEKRQSVAFWCNPISGHATLYWYQQILGQGPKLLIQFQNNGVVDDSQLPKDRFSAERLKGVDSTLKIQPAKLEDSAVYLCASSTQRGGRWEQFFGPGTRLTVL.

This clone was observed once. The rearrangement uses TRBV5-5 and TRBJ2-7; tentatively, D is TRBD1 (5 bases). CDR3 length: 15 amino acids. Germline lookup yields CDR1 SGHKS and CDR2 YYEKEE (reference sequence). The germline V and J ends were trimmed by 4 bases and 6 bases, with 20 bases remaining between them. The CDR3: CASSPRVYSNGEQYF. Here the CDR3 DNA reads TGTGCCAGCAGCCCCAGGGTCTATAGTAATGGCGAGCAGTACTTC. Complete variable domain (other parts from reference TRBV5-5 and TRBJ2-7): DAGVTQSPTHLIKTRGQQVTLRCSPISGHKSVSWYQQVLGQGPQFIFQYYEKEERGRGNFPDRFSARQFPNYSSELNVNALLLGDSALYLCASSPRVYSNGEQYFGPGTRLTVT.

The chain recombines TRBV6-6 with TRBJ1-5; D gene uncertain. Per the germline V gene, CDR1 is MNHNY and CDR2 is SVGAGI (reference sequence). The V end was cut by 6 bases, the J end by 0 bases, with 15 bases between. This CDR3 is built from 16 residues. The CDR3 nucleotides read TGTGCCAGCAGCCCCTATAGAGAACGTAGCAATCAGCCCCAGCATTTT. This codes for CASSPYRERSNQPQHF.

The chain has TRBV24-1 and TRBJ1-2; D uncertain. Germline V gives CDR1 KGHDR, CDR2 SFDVKD. This CDR3 contains 13 residues. Between the trimmed V and J ends, which lost 9 bases and 4 bases, there was a span of 14 bases. The CDR3 region has the DNA TGTGCCACCCCAGTCCTACGGGGCTATGGCTACACCTTC. Its protein is CATPVLRGYGYTF.

This chain uses TRBV5-1 with TRBJ2-7; 7 bases map to TRBD1. This CDR3 has 13 residues. V dropped 7 bases and J dropped 2; count of bases not matched to a gene: 6. The germline V gene encodes CDR1 SGHRS and CDR2 YFSETQ. CDR3 protein: CASAGGVAYEQYF. Written as DNA, the CDR3 is TGCGCCAGCGCAGGGGGAGTCGCCTACGAGCAGTACTTC.

The chain joins TRBV27 to TRBJ2-7; weak D call: TRBD1 (5 bases). This CDR3 region has 15 residues. The ends were cut back, 6 bases at V and 6 bases at J, with 21 bases in the middle. CDR1 is MNHEY and CDR2 is SMNVEV in the germline V gene (reference sequence). This CDR3 reads CASSPLGRRVREQYF. CDR3 sequence (DNA): TGTGCCAGCAGCCCTCTGGGGCGACGAGTCCGCGAGCAGTACTTC.

This sequence joins TRBV10-1 and TRBJ2-1; no clear D gene. Germline assignment: CDR1 WNHNN and CDR2 SYGVQD (reference sequence). This CDR3 contains 14 residues. The V end was cut by 3 bases, the J end by 2 bases, with 8 bases between. CDR3 amino acids: CASSDISTYNEQFF. The CDR3 DNA follows: TGCGCCAGCAGTGACATCAGTACCTACAATGAGCAGTTCTTC.

The V and J genes are TRBV10-1 and TRBJ2-7; 8 nucleotides line up with TRBD1. This CDR3 has 15 residues. V was clipped by 3 bases and J by 2 bases; unmatched bases: 6. Germline V gene sequence: CDR1 WNHNN, CDR2 SYGVQD (reference sequence). CDR3 nucleotides: TGCGCCAGCAGTGACCCCTCGGGACAGGCCTACGAGCAGTACTTC. Protein: CASSDPSGQAYEQYF.

The chain employs TRBV5-6 and TRBJ2-7, with 11 bases that match TRBD2. CDR3 length: 16 residues. In germline, CDR1 is SGHDT, CDR2 YYEEEE. With V trimmed by 1 base and J by 7 bases, 10 bases remained unmatched. The CDR3 DNA reads as TGTGCCAGCAGCTTGAGATCTAGCGGGGGGACTAAGGAGCAGTACTTC. It translates to CASSLRSSGGTKEQYF.

This sequence joins TRBV7-9 and TRBJ1-2; D gene unclear. Trimming shortened V by 3 bases and J by 8 bases, and 13 bases separated the two germline ends. The germline V gene has CDR1 SEHNR and CDR2 FQNEAQ (reference sequence). The CDR3 consists of 13 residues. CDR3 bases: TGTGCCAGCAGCTTCGGGGAATCGGGAGGCTACACCTTC. Its protein product is CASSFGESGGYTF. Based on the CDR3 plus reference TRBV7-9 and TRBJ1-2, the full variable domain is DTGVSQNPRHKITKRGQNVTFRCDPISEHNRLYWYRQTLGQGPEFLTYFQNEAQLEKSRLLSDRFSAERPKGSFSTLEIQRTEQGDSAMYLCASSFGESGGYTFGSGTRLTVV.

This chain links TRBV3-1 (or the pseudogene TRBV3-2) with TRBJ2-7; weak D call: TRBD1 (6 bases). V was trimmed by 3 bases and J by 5 bases, leaving 14 bases between them. Germline CDR1 and CDR2: LGHDT and YNNKEL (reference sequence). This CDR3 has 14 residues. This CDR3 reads CASSQDKYRDEQYF. DNA of the CDR3: TGTGCCAGCAGCCAGGATAAATACAGGGACGAGCAGTACTTC.

The chain links TRBV18 to TRBJ1-1, with a possible D match to TRBD1 (6 bases). CDR1 and CDR2 (germline): KGHSH, LQKENI. This CDR3 has 12 residues. Trimming pared 5 bases from V and 8 bases from J, leaving 12 bases between. CDR3 protein: CASSSQGGEAFF. The CDR3 DNA reads TGTGCCAGCTCATCACAGGGAGGGGAAGCTTTCTTT.